The 23 T cell receptor beta chains below come from one sample, sequenced in a study of blood T cell repertoires in COVID-19. Produced via immunoSEQ multiplex PCR; TCRdb's table is partial and in-frame only. The sample contains about 670,000 clones, more than 80% of which appear only once. The source material was peripheral blood. These receptors all come from a woman aged 18 to 35 with acute or convalescent COVID-19.

The chain has TRBV19 and TRBJ2-1; 12 positions agree with TRBD1. V shed 5 bases, J shed 8 bases, and the junction held 13 bases outside the gene matches. CDR1 is LNHDA, CDR2 SQIVND, per germline (reference sequence). The CDR3 sequence is 17 residues long. CDR3 residues: CASSPTRGQGAVYEQFF. Written as DNA, the CDR3 is TGTGCCAGTAGTCCCACCAGGGGACAGGGGGCCGTCTATGAGCAGTTCTTC.

The chain combines TRBV5-8 with TRBJ1-2; D gene ambiguous. V dropped 0 bases and J dropped 4 bases, with 13 bases sitting between them. The CDR3 contains 15 residues. The germline V gene encodes CDR1 SGHTS and CDR2 YDEGEE. The CDR3 here is CASSLVGPRSYGYTF. The CDR3 DNA reads as TGTGCCAGCAGCTTGGTAGGCCCCCGGAGCTATGGCTACACCTTC.

V is TRBV7-2 and J is TRBJ2-7; perhaps TRBD2 as D (6 bases). CDR3 length: 15 amino acids. V dropped 1 base and J dropped 1 base, with 11 bases sitting between them. Looked up from germline, CDR1 is SGHTA and CDR2 is FQGNSA. CDR3: CASSLDAGLSYEQYF. In DNA, the CDR3 is TGTGCCAGCAGCTTAGATGCGGGACTTTCCTACGAGCAGTACTTC. The variable domain in full, with the rest retrieved from reference TRBV7-2 and TRBJ2-7, is GAGVSQSPSNKVTEKGKDVELRCDPISGHTALYWYRQSLGQGLEFLIYFQGNSAPDKSGLPSDRFSAERTGGSVSTLTIQRTQQEDSAVYLCASSLDAGLSYEQYFGPGTRLTVT.

This rearrangement joins TRBV19 to TRBJ2-6; D possibly corresponds to TRBD2 (5 bases). Trimming removed 8 bases from V and 0 bases from J, with 26 bases in between. CDR3 length: 20 amino acids. Germline CDR1 reads LNHDA; CDR2 reads SQIVND (reference sequence). The CDR3 DNA is TGTGCCAGTTTTCCCCGGGTCCGGATTAACCGGGGCTCTGGGGCCAACGTCCTGACTTTC. Protein: CASFPRVRINRGSGANVLTF.

The rearrangement links TRBV2 to TRBJ1-5; D is uncertain. This CDR3 is built from 12 residues. V was trimmed by 7 bases and J by 4 bases, leaving 8 bases between them. The germline gives CDR1 SNHLY, CDR2 FYNNEI. The CDR3 bases are TGTGCCAGCAAGTCAGATAATCAGCCCCAGCATTTT. This gives the protein CASKSDNQPQHF.

The rearrangement joins TRBV10-3 to TRBJ2-2, with 7 bases that match TRBD1. Per germline, CDR1 ENHRY and CDR2 SYGVKD. V trimming: 5 bases; J trimming: 4 bases; junction bases outside the gene matches: 4. The CDR3 sequence is 14 residues long. The CDR3 DNA sequence: TGTGCCATCAGTAACAGGGGAGTCACCGGGGAGCTGTTTTTT. It codes for CAISNRGVTGELFF.

The chain carries TRBV6-2 or TRBV6-3 and TRBJ1-1, with 8 bases fitting TRBD1. CDR1 MNHEY and CDR2 SVGEGT come from the germline V gene. With V trimmed by 6 bases and J by 1 base, 13 bases remained unmatched. This CDR3 region has 17 residues. CDR3 region: CASSPRRTGNRNTEAFF. The CDR3 DNA sequence: TGTGCCAGCAGCCCCCGGAGGACAGGGAACCGGAACACTGAAGCTTTCTTT.

J is TRBJ1-3 and V is TRBV7-6; possibly TRBD1 for D (5 bases). V gave up 8 bases and J gave up 4 bases, with 15 bases separating them. Germline-derived CDR1 and CDR2 are SGHVS and FNYEAQ. This CDR3 has 14 residues. CDR3 amino acids: CASSRTGVGNTIYF. The CDR3 nucleotides are TGTGCCAGCTCCCGGACGGGGGTAGGAAACACCATATATTTT.

The V and J genes are TRBV5-5 and TRBJ1-3; 8 nucleotides agree with TRBD1. J lost 0 bases, V lost 0 bases, and 14 bases had no gene match. The germline CDR1 and CDR2 sequences are SGHKS and YYEKEE (reference sequence). This CDR3 contains 20 residues. The CDR3 DNA sequence: TGTGCCAGCAGCTTGGGACATATTTACGAGACAGGGGACTCTGGAAACACCATATATTTT. Translation: CASSLGHIYETGDSGNTIYF.

The V gene is TRBV15, the J gene TRBJ1-6, with 7 bases identical to TRBD1. The CDR3 is 14 residues long. CDR1 is LNHNV, CDR2 YYDKDF, per germline (reference sequence). J lost 10 bases, V lost 1 base, and 4 bases had no gene match. The CDR3 DNA is TGTGCCACCAGCAGAGGGCAGGGGGAATCACCCCTCCACTTT. Residues: CATSRGQGESPLHF. Full variable domain (rest looked up from reference TRBV15 and TRBJ1-6): DAMVIQNPRYQVTQFGKPVTLSCSQTLNHNVMYWYQQKSSQAPKLLFHYYDKDFNNEADTPDNFQSRRPNTSFCFLDIRSPGLGDTAMYLCATSRGQGESPLHFGNGTRLTVT.

The V call is TRBV4-1, the J call TRBJ1-5; D possibly corresponds to TRBD1 (5 bases). CDR1 and CDR2 (germline): MGHRA, YSYEKL. The CDR3 contains 16 residues. With 1 base removed from V and 0 bases from J, the gap between germline ends came to 10 bases. The CDR3 DNA reads TGCGCCAGCAGCCAAGGGGAGGGGTTTAGCAATCAGCCCCAGCATTTT. It specifies CASSQGEGFSNQPQHF.

The chain links TRBV19 to TRBJ1-1, with a tentative D call TRBD1 (6 bases). This CDR3 is 15 amino acids long. The V gene lost 5 bases and the J gene lost 0 bases, with 13 bases spanning the gap. Germline V lookup: CDR1 LNHDA, CDR2 SQIVND (reference sequence). The CDR3 DNA reads TGTGCCAGTAGTTTACAGACAGGAATGAACACTGAAGCTTTCTTT. Amino acid sequence: CASSLQTGMNTEAFF.

The chain employs TRBV7-6 and TRBJ1-2; 7 bases line up with TRBD1. Germline loops: CDR1 SGHVS, CDR2 FNYEAQ. Unmatched junction bases numbered 12, after V lost 5 bases and J lost 3 bases. There are 16 residues in the CDR3. The CDR3: CASSARDSAAYYGYTF. In DNA, the CDR3 is TGTGCCAGCAGCGCACGGGACAGCGCGGCCTACTATGGCTACACCTTC.

The genes are TRBV21-1 and TRBJ2-7; TRBD1, the table's D call, was not compared with the DNA. TRBV21-1 is a known pseudogene. The CDR3 extends over 17 amino acids. This CDR3 is CASSTRDRVFSSYEQYF. DNA of the CDR3: TGTGCCAGCAGCACCCGGGACAGGGTTTTCAGCTCCTACGAGCAGTACTTC.

This rearrangement joins TRBV24-1 to TRBJ1-5; 8 nucleotides line up with TRBD1. Trimming at V came to 3 bases and at J to 0 bases, leaving 6 bases not matched to a gene. Germline-derived CDR1 and CDR2 are KGHDR and SFDVKD. The length of the CDR3 is 17 residues. Written as DNA, the CDR3 is TGTGCCACCAGTGATCCTGGACAGGGAGATAGCAATCAGCCCCAGCATTTT. Its translation is CATSDPGQGDSNQPQHF.

V usage is TRBV28 and J usage is TRBJ2-7; D might be TRBD1 (5 bases). The CDR3 loop spans 17 amino acids. Looked up from germline, CDR1 is MDHEN and CDR2 is SYDVKM. V was cut by 2 bases and J by 4 bases, with 21 bases left in between. The CDR3 DNA reads as TGTGCCAGCAGTTTACCGACAGAAATCGCCAGGTCTTACGAGCAGTACTTC. Its protein product is CASSLPTEIARSYEQYF.

The V call is TRBV5-1, the J call TRBJ1-6; no reliable D call. With 4 bases removed from V and 8 bases from J, the gap between germline ends came to 10 bases. This CDR3 is 13 amino acids long. From germline, CDR1 is SGHRS and CDR2 YFSETQ. The CDR3 DNA sequence: TGCGCCAGCAGCCAGCGGCGGGATTCACCCCTCCACTTT. It encodes CASSQRRDSPLHF.

The rearrangement links TRBV4-3 to TRBJ2-2; no firm D call. CDR1 and CDR2 from the germline V gene are LGHNA and YSLEER. V dropped 0 bases and J dropped 7 bases, with 6 bases sitting between them. There are 13 residues in the CDR3. The CDR3 reads CASSQDEVGELFF. The CDR3, as DNA: TGCGCCAGCAGCCAAGACGAGGTCGGGGAGCTGTTTTTT.

This clone was counted a single time. V is TRBV7-2 and J is TRBJ2-7, with D hard to call. The CDR3 is 15 amino acids. V shed 6 bases and J shed 3 bases, with 18 bases lying between them. CDR1 and CDR2 from the germline V gene are SGHTA and FQGNSA. CDR3 DNA sequence: TGTGCCAGCAGTCCAGCCTTCAGCCGACACTACGAGCAGTACTTC. Residues: CASSPAFSRHYEQYF.

V and J are TRBV11-1 and TRBJ2-1, with 7 positions matching TRBD2. Germline CDR1 and CDR2: SGHAT and FQDESV (reference sequence). Losses at the gene ends were 5 bases for V and 2 bases for J; bases not matched to a gene: 6. This CDR3 spans 15 amino acids. For the CDR3, the DNA is TGTGCCAGCAGCCCCGCGGCGGGGGCCTACAATGAGCAGTTCTTC. Protein sequence: CASSPAAGAYNEQFF.

The chain is built from TRBV7-6 and TRBJ1-2; D is unclear. The V end lost 1 base, the J end lost 9 bases, and 15 bases lay between the germline ends. The germline V gene has CDR1 SGHVS and CDR2 FNYEAQ. The CDR3 length is 14 residues. The CDR3 protein is CASSLGGTVFRYTF. The CDR3, as DNA: TGTGCCAGCAGCTTAGGTGGCACAGTTTTTCGCTACACCTTC.

For the CDR3, the DNA is TGCGCCAGCAGCTTGGCCGGGGACACGGTATGGTACGAGCAGTACTTC. It yields the protein CASSLAGDTVWYEQYF. V usage is TRBV5-1 and J usage is TRBJ2-7, with D tentatively TRBD1 (6 bases). Trimming stripped 0 bases from V and 4 bases from J, with 17 bases between. CDR1 and CDR2 (germline): SGHRS, YFSETQ. There are 16 residues in the CDR3.

The chain recombines TRBV18 with TRBJ2-7; D not resolved. The CDR3 length is 13 residues. The V gene's germline CDR1 is KGHSH and CDR2 LQKENI. Trimming took off 2 bases at V and 3 bases at J, with 8 bases between the two ends. DNA of the CDR3: TGTGCCAGCTCACCATTACAGAACTACGAGCAGTACTTC. Amino acid sequence: CASSPLQNYEQYF.